The 2 T cell receptor beta chains in this list originate from one sample, sequenced in a study of T cell responses to AZD1222 COVID-19 vaccine. Measured with immunoSEQ multiplex PCR; TCRdb has only the in-frame clones, and not every one. The sample consists of 100,000 or so clones, around 90% of them appearing once. The source material was peripheral blood, sampled on day 0 of AZD1222 vaccination. Receptor source: an adult in good health.

This chain joins TRBV7-9 and TRBJ1-3; D ambiguous. Germline CDR1 SEHNR, CDR2 FQNEAQ (reference sequence). Trimming cost V 5 bases and J 4 bases, with 15 bases left between them. This CDR3 contains 15 residues. The CDR3, as DNA: TGTGCCAGCAGCGCGACTCCATCGGCCGGAAACACCATATATTTT. Translating it yields CASSATPSAGNTIYF. Together with reference TRBV7-9 and TRBJ1-3, the CDR3 gives the full variable domain: DTGVSQNPRHKITKRGQNVTFRCDPISEHNRLYWYRQTLGQGPEFLTYFQNEAQLEKSRLLSDRFSAERPKGSFSTLEIQRTEQGDSAMYLCASSATPSAGNTIYFGEGSWLTVV.

J is TRBJ2-7 and V is TRBV21-1; the table's TRBD1 call for D was not verified on the DNA. TRBV21-1 is deemed a pseudogene. This CDR3 spans 15 amino acids. The CDR3 nucleotides are TGTGCCAGCAGCAAAGCCCCAGGGGTTGCCTACGAGCAGTACTTC. Its protein product is CASSKAPGVAYEQYF.